This is a list of T cell receptor beta chains from one sample in a study of T cell responses to AZD1222 COVID-19 vaccine. Data came from immunoSEQ multiplex PCR; TCRdb stores just in-frame clones and leaves some out. The sample lists 110,000 or so clones, roughly 84% seen once, with about 15% in the top ten. The sample in question was peripheral blood, obtained on day 0 of AZD1222 vaccination. The receptor source for this set is an adult in good health. The CDR3 runs from the conserved cysteine through the conserved F or W. The order of the fields is J gene, V gene, clone size, D gene, CDR3 DNA, CDR3 protein. A D gene is named only where the DNA matches it firmly. The size field is filled for only some rows; it gives once, few, many or a size class.

J gene: TRBJ2-2
V gene: TRBV11-2
clone size: .
D gene: TRBD1
CDR3 DNA: TGTGCCAGCAGCTTGTTGACAGGGGAGAGGCCTGCCGGGGAGCTGTTTTTT
CDR3 protein: CASSLLTGERPAGELFF

J gene: TRBJ1-2
V gene: TRBV2
clone size: .
D gene: TRBD1
CDR3 DNA: TGTGCCAGCAGTGGGGACAGCTATTATGGCTACACCTTC
CDR3 protein: CASSGDSYYGYTF

J gene: TRBJ1-4
V gene: TRBV7-3
clone size: .
D gene: TRBD1
CDR3 DNA: TGTGCCAGCAGGCTGGACAGGGTTGGTGGAAGAAATGAAAAACTGTTTTTT
CDR3 protein: CASRLDRVGGRNEKLFF

J gene: TRBJ1-3
V gene: TRBV2
clone size: .
D gene: .
CDR3 DNA: TGTGCCAGCAGTGTTGACAGGACCTCTGGAAACACCATATATTTT
CDR3 protein: CASSVDRTSGNTIYF

J gene: TRBJ1-6
V gene: TRBV9
clone size: .
D gene: .
CDR3 DNA: TGTGCCAGCAGCCCCCTGGATCCTTTGGATTCACCCCTCCACTTT
CDR3 protein: CASSPLDPLDSPLHF

J gene: TRBJ1-5
V gene: TRBV19
clone size: .
D gene: TRBD1
CDR3 DNA: TGTGCCAGTAGTATAATGGGGACAGGGGATCAGCCCCAGCATTTT
CDR3 protein: CASSIMGTGDQPQHF

J gene: TRBJ1-1
V gene: TRBV7-9
clone size: .
D gene: .
CDR3 DNA: TGTGCCAGCAGCGATGCCATGAATGAAGCTTTCTTT
CDR3 protein: CASSDAMNEAFF

J gene: TRBJ2-4
V gene: TRBV28
clone size: .
D gene: .
CDR3 DNA: TGTGCCAGCAGGTCCCCGGGGCAGGGTGGGCACATTCAGTACTTC
CDR3 protein: CASRSPGQGGHIQYF

J gene: TRBJ1-2
V gene: TRBV7-9
clone size: .
D gene: TRBD1
CDR3 DNA: TGTGCCAGCAGCTTAGGAACAGGGGATGGCTACACCTTC
CDR3 protein: CASSLGTGDGYTF

J gene: TRBJ2-3
V gene: TRBV3-1/TRBV3-2
clone size: .
D gene: TRBD2
CDR3 DNA: TGTGCCAGCAGCCCCGGGACTAGCGGGACCGATACGCAGTATTTT
CDR3 protein: CASSPGTSGTDTQYF

J gene: TRBJ1-6
V gene: TRBV2
clone size: few
D gene: .
CDR3 DNA: TGTGCCAGCAGTGTCACGGGCCTCGGGAATTCACCCCTCCACTTT
CDR3 protein: CASSVTGLGNSPLHF

J gene: TRBJ2-2
V gene: TRBV4-2
clone size: .
D gene: .
CDR3 DNA: TGTGCCAGCAGCCGAATTGGCAGCGGTGCGAACACCGGGGAGCTGTTTTTT
CDR3 protein: CASSRIGSGANTGELFF

J gene: TRBJ1-4
V gene: TRBV10-3
clone size: .
D gene: TRBD1
CDR3 DNA: TGTGCCATCAGCCCGGGACAGGGTAATGAAAAACTGTTTTTT
CDR3 protein: CAISPGQGNEKLFF

J gene: TRBJ1-4
V gene: TRBV6-5
clone size: once
D gene: .
CDR3 DNA: TGTGCCAGCACCTTACGCCCTGCAACTAATGAAAAACTGTTTTTT
CDR3 protein: CASTLRPATNEKLFF

J gene: TRBJ2-1
V gene: TRBV11-3
clone size: .
D gene: .
CDR3 DNA: TGTGCCAGCAGTAGGGGGGCCCGATACAATGAGCAGTTCTTC
CDR3 protein: CASSRGARYNEQFF

J gene: TRBJ1-2
V gene: TRBV12-3/TRBV12-4
clone size: .
D gene: .
CDR3 DNA: TGTGCCAGCAGTTTGGGCATTAACTATGGCTACACCTTC
CDR3 protein: CASSLGINYGYTF

J gene: TRBJ2-7
V gene: TRBV7-8
clone size: .
D gene: .
CDR3 DNA: TGTGCCAGCAGCTTAGGGGAGCGCTACGAGCAGTACTTC
CDR3 protein: CASSLGERYEQYF

J gene: TRBJ2-2
V gene: TRBV10-3
clone size: few
D gene: .
CDR3 DNA: TGTGCCATCAGTGAGTCCCCTAGCACCGGGGAGCTGTTTTTT
CDR3 protein: CAISESPSTGELFF

J gene: TRBJ1-1
V gene: TRBV9
clone size: .
D gene: .
CDR3 DNA: TGTGCCAGCAGCACGCCAGGGAACACTGAAGCTTTCTTT
CDR3 protein: CASSTPGNTEAFF

J gene: TRBJ1-2
V gene: TRBV24-1
clone size: .
D gene: .
CDR3 DNA: TGTGCCACCAGTGATCCACGCGGGGGTAGTGGCTACACCTTC
CDR3 protein: CATSDPRGGSGYTF

J gene: TRBJ2-6
V gene: TRBV9
clone size: .
D gene: .
CDR3 DNA: TGTGCCAGCAGCCCAGGGGCGGGACCTGGGGCCAACGTCCTGACTTTC
CDR3 protein: CASSPGAGPGANVLTF

J gene: TRBJ2-1
V gene: TRBV24-1
clone size: once
D gene: TRBD1
CDR3 DNA: TGTGCCACCAGTGACGCACAGGGGGCAAAAAACAATGAGCAGTTCTTC
CDR3 protein: CATSDAQGAKNNEQFF

J gene: TRBJ1-2
V gene: TRBV7-9
clone size: .
D gene: .
CDR3 DNA: TGTGCCAGCAGCTTATCGGCAGGGTTGGTCTATGGCTACACCTTC
CDR3 protein: CASSLSAGLVYGYTF

J gene: TRBJ1-1
V gene: TRBV5-1
clone size: .
D gene: .
CDR3 DNA: TGCGCCAGCAGCTCCGCGAGGGAGGGGTCCACTGAAGCTTTCTTT
CDR3 protein: CASSSAREGSTEAFF

J gene: TRBJ2-7
V gene: TRBV10-3
clone size: .
D gene: TRBD1
CDR3 DNA: TGTGCCACACAAAACAGGGGGCAATACGAGCAGTACTTC
CDR3 protein: CATQNRGQYEQYF

J gene: TRBJ2-7
V gene: TRBV4-3
clone size: .
D gene: TRBD2
CDR3 DNA: TGCGCCAGCAGCCAAGAGGCGGGGGTCCGTTACGAGCAGTACTTC
CDR3 protein: CASSQEAGVRYEQYF

J gene: TRBJ1-1
V gene: TRBV19
clone size: .
D gene: .
CDR3 DNA: TGTGCCAGTTATACGACGGGCCACACTGAAGCTTTCTTT
CDR3 protein: CASYTTGHTEAFF

J gene: TRBJ1-1
V gene: TRBV30
clone size: .
D gene: .
CDR3 DNA: TGTGCCTGGGGGTTGCGGGCAGGGGTGAACACTGAAGCTTTCTTT
CDR3 protein: CAWGLRAGVNTEAFF

J gene: TRBJ1-6
V gene: TRBV4-2
clone size: .
D gene: TRBD1
CDR3 DNA: TGTGCCAGCAGCCTAGAACAGGGGGGTAATTCACCCCTCCACTTT
CDR3 protein: CASSLEQGGNSPLHF

J gene: TRBJ2-7
V gene: TRBV29-1
clone size: .
D gene: .
CDR3 DNA: TGCAGCGTTGGAGGTGGCGTCGAGCAGTACTTC
CDR3 protein: CSVGGGVEQYF

J gene: TRBJ2-5
V gene: TRBV19
clone size: few
D gene: .
CDR3 DNA: TGTGCCAGTAGTGGTATACAGCGATGGACCCAGTACTTC
CDR3 protein: CASSGIQRWTQYF

J gene: TRBJ2-2
V gene: TRBV24-1
clone size: .
D gene: TRBD1
CDR3 DNA: TGTGCCACCAGTGACCCCACAGGGGTCGGCGGGGAGCTGTTTTTT
CDR3 protein: CATSDPTGVGGELFF

J gene: TRBJ1-1
V gene: TRBV3-1/TRBV3-2
clone size: .
D gene: .
CDR3 DNA: TGTGCCAGCAGCAGGGGCGCGCAGAACACTGAAGCTTTCTTT
CDR3 protein: CASSRGAQNTEAFF

J gene: TRBJ1-1
V gene: TRBV11-3
clone size: .
D gene: .
CDR3 DNA: TGTGCCAGCAGCTTAGATGGTTGGAACACTGAAGCTTTCTTT
CDR3 protein: CASSLDGWNTEAFF

J gene: TRBJ1-2
V gene: TRBV5-6
clone size: .
D gene: TRBD1
CDR3 DNA: TGTGCCAGCAGCTTGGCATCAGGGGGGGAGGGCTACACCTTC
CDR3 protein: CASSLASGGEGYTF

J gene: TRBJ1-5
V gene: TRBV27
clone size: .
D gene: .
CDR3 DNA: TGTGCCAGCAGTTTAATGAGGAATCAGCCCCAGCATTTT
CDR3 protein: CASSLMRNQPQHF

J gene: TRBJ1-6
V gene: TRBV27
clone size: .
D gene: .
CDR3 DNA: TGTGCCAGCAGTCCCTTTACTGGGGCCAATTCACCCCTCCACTTT
CDR3 protein: CASSPFTGANSPLHF

J gene: TRBJ1-5
V gene: TRBV12-5
clone size: .
D gene: .
CDR3 DNA: TGTGCTAGTGGCAACGACAGTTACAATCAGCCCCAGCATTTT
CDR3 protein: CASGNDSYNQPQHF

J gene: TRBJ2-5
V gene: TRBV10-3
clone size: .
D gene: .
CDR3 DNA: TGTGCCATCAGCGAATCTGGACAGAAAGAGACCCAGTACTTC
CDR3 protein: CAISESGQKETQYF

J gene: TRBJ2-2
V gene: TRBV6-1
clone size: .
D gene: TRBD2
CDR3 DNA: TGTGCCAGCAGTGTAAATACATGGGAGGCTAGCGGCACCGGGGAGCTGTTTTTT
CDR3 protein: CASSVNTWEASGTGELFF

J gene: TRBJ1-6
V gene: TRBV11-3
clone size: .
D gene: .
CDR3 DNA: TGTGCCAGCAGCTTAGGGCGCCCCAATTCACCCCTCCACTTT
CDR3 protein: CASSLGRPNSPLHF

J gene: TRBJ2-5
V gene: TRBV7-9
clone size: few
D gene: TRBD1
CDR3 DNA: TGTGCCAGCAGCTTGCGACAGGGAAAAGAGACCCAGTACTTC
CDR3 protein: CASSLRQGKETQYF

J gene: TRBJ1-6
V gene: TRBV6-5
clone size: .
D gene: .
CDR3 DNA: TGTGCCAGCAGTTACGATCAGCTTTATAATTCACCCCTCCACTTT
CDR3 protein: CASSYDQLYNSPLHF

J gene: TRBJ1-2
V gene: TRBV28
clone size: .
D gene: .
CDR3 DNA: TGTGCCAGCAGTTTAATACCAATCTATGGCTACACCTTC
CDR3 protein: CASSLIPIYGYTF

J gene: TRBJ2-6
V gene: TRBV10-2
clone size: .
D gene: .
CDR3 DNA: TGCGCCAGCAGTGGAGCAGGTGTGGCTGGGGCCAACGTCCTGACTTTC
CDR3 protein: CASSGAGVAGANVLTF

J gene: TRBJ2-5
V gene: TRBV15
clone size: .
D gene: TRBD1
CDR3 DNA: TGTGCCACCAGCAGAGGCCTTACCCAGGGGGAAGAGACCCAGTACTTC
CDR3 protein: CATSRGLTQGEETQYF

J gene: TRBJ1-2
V gene: TRBV5-1
clone size: .
D gene: .
CDR3 DNA: TGCGCCAGCAGCTTGGACGGCAACTATGGCTACACCTTC
CDR3 protein: CASSLDGNYGYTF

J gene: TRBJ1-2
V gene: TRBV5-6
clone size: .
D gene: .
CDR3 DNA: TGTGCCAGCAGCTTAGAGCAGGGACTTCGCGGCTACACCTTC
CDR3 protein: CASSLEQGLRGYTF

J gene: TRBJ2-5
V gene: TRBV5-6
clone size: .
D gene: TRBD1
CDR3 DNA: TGTGCCAGCAGCTTCACAGGGGAAGAGACCCAGTACTTC
CDR3 protein: CASSFTGEETQYF

J gene: TRBJ1-1
V gene: TRBV2
clone size: .
D gene: .
CDR3 DNA: TGTGCCAGCAGTGAAGAGACAGTTACTGAAGCTTTCTTT
CDR3 protein: CASSEETVTEAFF

J gene: TRBJ2-3
V gene: TRBV7-2
clone size: once
D gene: .
CDR3 DNA: TGTGCCAGCAGCCCGTCGGTAGCGGAAGCAGATACGCAGTATTTT
CDR3 protein: CASSPSVAEADTQYF

J gene: TRBJ1-4
V gene: TRBV19
clone size: .
D gene: .
CDR3 DNA: TGTGCCAGTAGCCTAGAGGGAGAAAAACTGTTTTTT
CDR3 protein: CASSLEGEKLFF

J gene: TRBJ1-5
V gene: TRBV6-5
clone size: .
D gene: .
CDR3 DNA: TGTGCCAGCAGTTACACAGTCAATCAGCCCCAGCATTTT
CDR3 protein: CASSYTVNQPQHF

J gene: TRBJ1-2
V gene: TRBV21-1
clone size: .
D gene: .
CDR3 DNA: TGTGCCAGCAGCCTAACGGGCAGGGCGGGCTACACCTTC
CDR3 protein: CASSLTGRAGYTF

J gene: TRBJ2-5
V gene: TRBV19
clone size: .
D gene: .
CDR3 DNA: TGTGCCAGTAGTCTACGGACAGAACCTCGGACCCAGTACTTC
CDR3 protein: CASSLRTEPRTQYF

J gene: TRBJ1-6
V gene: TRBV11-3
clone size: .
D gene: .
CDR3 DNA: TGTGCCAGCAGCTTGGCAGGTCTCTATAATTCACCCCTCCACTTT
CDR3 protein: CASSLAGLYNSPLHF

J gene: TRBJ1-3
V gene: TRBV19
clone size: .
D gene: .
CDR3 DNA: TGTGCCAGTAGGCGACTCTCTGGAAACACCATATATTTT
CDR3 protein: CASRRLSGNTIYF

J gene: TRBJ1-1
V gene: TRBV6-1
clone size: once
D gene: .
CDR3 DNA: TGTGCCAGCAGTTTTGACAGGTGGGCTGCTGAAGCTTTCTTT
CDR3 protein: CASSFDRWAAEAFF

J gene: TRBJ1-1
V gene: TRBV6-5
clone size: .
D gene: TRBD1
CDR3 DNA: TGTGCCAGCAGCTTCGGGACAGGGTACACTGAAGCTTTCTTT
CDR3 protein: CASSFGTGYTEAFF

J gene: TRBJ1-2
V gene: TRBV7-2
clone size: .
D gene: .
CDR3 DNA: TGTGCCAGCAGCCCGAGTCGGGGGGGTGACTATGGCTACACCTTC
CDR3 protein: CASSPSRGGDYGYTF